Listed here is a single TCR beta chain. These data come from a study of OX40 agonist ivuxolimab in advanced cancers. Study-wide background: Every 2 weeks, ivuxolimab was infused into the patients intravenously at between 0.01 and 10 mg/kg.

Using immunoSEQ multiplex PCR, the repertoire was profiled, and TCRdb retains in-frame clones only, with some absent. The sample has some 50,000 clones; approximately 85% are singletons. CDR3 length: 12 residues. The V gene end was trimmed by 6 bases and the J gene end by 5 bases; junction bases not matched to a gene: 6. Looked up from germline, CDR1 is SQVTM and CDR2 is ANQGSEA. The source of this sequence is an adult with an advanced solid tumor such as melanoma, head and neck, liver or kidney cancer. This sample comprised CD4+ or CD8+ T cells sorted from blood, obtained in a trial of the OX40 agonist ivuxolimab. V gene TRBV29-1 combines with J gene TRBJ1-1; 7 bases match TRBD1. As DNA, the CDR3 is TGCAGCGTGACCCAACAGGGGACTGAAGCTTTCTTT. Protein product: CSVTQQGTEAFF.